The sequence of this T cell receptor (beta chain) was determined in a study of Ad26.COV2.S vaccination and SARS-CoV-2 variants. V was pared by 3 bases and J by 7 bases, with 3 bases between. The CDR3 spans 10 residues. From germline, CDR1 is MNHEY and CDR2 SVGEGT. Treatment of the sample: around 19 received Ad26.COV2.S at low or high dose, single or two shots; about five received placebo; per-sample allocation not given. Collection of the samples took place on day 63 after the first injection of vaccine or placebo. Measured with immunoSEQ multiplex PCR; TCRdb has only the in-frame clones, and not every one. Altogether approximately 350,000 clones are present, 83% being singletons, with the ten largest covering about 7.1%. Remarks on this clone: Its antigen remains unknown. Other DNA sequences in the same sample also yield this CDR3.

Whole-study findings and limits: Those who received the vaccine showed greater spike-specific TCR breadth than those given placebo.

This specimen consisted of peripheral blood, obtained in a trial of Ad26.COV2.S vaccine versus placebo. This TCR came from a person aged 18-65 years who received the Ad26.COV2.S COVID-19 vaccine or a placebo. The chain employs TRBV6-2 or TRBV6-3 and TRBJ1-2; D remains ambiguous. The CDR3 sequence is CASSYPGYTF. CDR3 DNA: TGTGCCAGCAGTTATCCTGGCTACACCTTC.